This T cell receptor beta chain was retrieved from a study of beta chain features in type 1 diabetes. Overall study findings and caveats: High-TCR-expressing cells could be over-represented by cDNA sequencing. Researchers caution that PCR might favor shorter templates, equally among patients and controls. VDJ junctions in type 1 diabetes patients carried more deletions and fewer insertions. Type 1 diabetes patients showed a moderate but significant shortening of TCRB CDR3s in all four CD4+ subsets.

CDR1 and CDR2 (germline): GTSNPN, SVGIG (reference sequence). V trimming: 1 base; J trimming: 4 bases; junction bases outside the gene matches: 10. The CDR3 is 17 amino acids. Of the isolated RNA, all was reverse transcribed, and so the sequenced material was expressed TCRB transcripts. Sequenced by immunoSEQ multiplex PCR; TCRdb stores in-frame clones only, minus some. This sample has approximately 250,000 clones, with under 20% found just once. A word on this clone: What it binds is not known.

This clonotype was sampled from a man in his thirties or forties with type 1 diabetes. The sequenced sample consisted of naive CD4+ T cells from blood. The gene calls are TRBV30 and TRBJ2-6, with 7 bases fitting TRBD1. The CDR3 DNA reads TGTGCCTGGAGTGCTATGGGGACAGCGACAGGGGCCAACGTCCTGACTTTC. It yields the protein CAWSAMGTATGANVLTF. Full variable domain (rest looked up from reference TRBV30 and TRBJ2-6): SQTIHQWPATLVQPVGSPLSLECTVEGTSNPNLYWYRQAAGRGLQLLFYSVGIGQISSEVPQNLSASRPQDRQFILSSKKLLLSDSGFYLCAWSAMGTATGANVLTFGAGSRLTVL.